This T cell receptor beta chain emerged from a study of PD-1 blockade in classical Hodgkin lymphoma. Study-level findings and limits: As was reported, newly diagnosed patients showed lower baseline TCR diversity than healthy donors did. A significant rise in TCR diversity by C4D1 was seen for CD4+ but not CD8+ cells. Underlying causes for the observed repertoire differences were not defined, possibly disease activity or prior therapy.

About this clone: Its antigen is undetermined.

All trial patients relapsed after autologous stem cell transplantation. PBMCs, once thawed, yielded CD8+ T cells isolated by magnetic negative selection. Relapsed/refractory classical Hodgkin lymphoma patients had complete, partial or progressive responses. Repertoires were generated with immunoSEQ multiplex PCR, while TCRdb's copy carries only in-frame clones and drops some. The table records approximately 3,000 clones, roughly 63% of them present only once. Germline CDR1 SGDLS, CDR2 YYNGEE. The CDR3 runs to 15 residues. The ends lost 3 bases at V and 1 base at J; junction bases unmatched: 3. The clonotype was recovered from a human donor with classical Hodgkin lymphoma. The rearrangement uses TRBV9 and TRBJ2-7; TRBD1 matches at 11 bases. The source was CD8+ T cells from blood, collected at baseline. CDR3: CASSEGQGVSYEQYF. The DNA for the CDR3 is TGTGCCAGCAGCGAGGGACAGGGGGTTTCCTACGAGCAGTACTTC.